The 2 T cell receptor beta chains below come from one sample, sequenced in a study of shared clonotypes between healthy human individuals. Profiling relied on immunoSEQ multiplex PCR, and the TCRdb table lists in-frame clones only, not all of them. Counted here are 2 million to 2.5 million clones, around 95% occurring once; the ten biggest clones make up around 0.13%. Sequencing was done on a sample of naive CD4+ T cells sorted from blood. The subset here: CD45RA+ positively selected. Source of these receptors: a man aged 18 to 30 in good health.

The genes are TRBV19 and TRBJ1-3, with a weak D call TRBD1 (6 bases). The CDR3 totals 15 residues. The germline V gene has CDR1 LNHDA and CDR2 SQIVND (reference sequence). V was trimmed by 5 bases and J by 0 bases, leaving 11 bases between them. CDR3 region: CASSALQGSGNTIYF. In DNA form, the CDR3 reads TGTGCCAGTAGTGCCTTACAGGGCTCTGGAAACACCATATATTTT.

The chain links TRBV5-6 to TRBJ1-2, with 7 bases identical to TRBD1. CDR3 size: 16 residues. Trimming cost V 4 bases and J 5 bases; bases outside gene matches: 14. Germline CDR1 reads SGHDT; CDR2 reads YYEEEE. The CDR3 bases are TGTGCCAGCAGCCTAAGGACAGGAAGTTTCTTTTATGGCTACACCTTC. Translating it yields CASSLRTGSFFYGYTF.